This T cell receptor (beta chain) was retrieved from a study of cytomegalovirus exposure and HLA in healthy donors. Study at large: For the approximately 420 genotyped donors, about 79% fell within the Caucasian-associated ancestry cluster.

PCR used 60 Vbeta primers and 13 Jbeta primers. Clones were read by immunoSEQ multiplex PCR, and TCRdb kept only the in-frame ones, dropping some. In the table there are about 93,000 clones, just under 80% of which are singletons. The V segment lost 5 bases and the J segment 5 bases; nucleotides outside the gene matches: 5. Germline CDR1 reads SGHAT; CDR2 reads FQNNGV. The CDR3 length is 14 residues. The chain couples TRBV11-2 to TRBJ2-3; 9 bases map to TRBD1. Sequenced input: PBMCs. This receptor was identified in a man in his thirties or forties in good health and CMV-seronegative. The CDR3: CASSPGQGRDTQYF. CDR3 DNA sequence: TGTGCCAGCAGCCCGGGACAGGGAAGAGATACGCAGTATTTT.